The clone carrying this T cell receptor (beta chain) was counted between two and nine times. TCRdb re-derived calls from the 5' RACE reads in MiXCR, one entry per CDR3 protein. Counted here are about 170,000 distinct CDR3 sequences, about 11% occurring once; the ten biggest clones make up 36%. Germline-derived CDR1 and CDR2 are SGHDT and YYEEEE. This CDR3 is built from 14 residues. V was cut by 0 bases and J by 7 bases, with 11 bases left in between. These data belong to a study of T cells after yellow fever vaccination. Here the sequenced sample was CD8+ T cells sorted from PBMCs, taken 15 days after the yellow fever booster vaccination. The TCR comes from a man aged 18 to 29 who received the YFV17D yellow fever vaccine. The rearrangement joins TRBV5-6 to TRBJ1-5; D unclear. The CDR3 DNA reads TGTGCCAGCAGCTTGGGGGGATCAGTCCAGCCCCAGCATTTT. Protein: CASSLGGSVQPQHF.